Detailed here is one T cell receptor (beta chain). This record comes from a study of blood T cell repertoires in COVID-19. Study-level background: Both acute and convalescent COVID-19 samples were obtained from the United States, Italy and Spain. Sources were T cells, B-cell-depleted T cells, or PBMCs; the material itself was cDNA or gDNA.

Assay used: immunoSEQ multiplex PCR; TCRdb lists only in-frame clones, some missing. The data show over 300,000 clones, 65% to 90% seen once. Losses at the gene ends were 4 bases for V and 4 bases for J; bases not matched to a gene: 10. The germline CDR1 and CDR2 sequences are SGHDN and FVKESK. The CDR3 totals 17 residues. This clonotype originated in a human donor in a cohort sampled during active COVID-19. V and J are TRBV14 and TRBJ2-3, with TRBD2 matching 11 bases. Sequenced input: peripheral blood. The CDR3 region is CASSPSTSGGIPDTQYF. For the CDR3, the DNA is TGTGCCAGCAGCCCCTCAACTAGCGGGGGAATCCCAGATACGCAGTATTTT.